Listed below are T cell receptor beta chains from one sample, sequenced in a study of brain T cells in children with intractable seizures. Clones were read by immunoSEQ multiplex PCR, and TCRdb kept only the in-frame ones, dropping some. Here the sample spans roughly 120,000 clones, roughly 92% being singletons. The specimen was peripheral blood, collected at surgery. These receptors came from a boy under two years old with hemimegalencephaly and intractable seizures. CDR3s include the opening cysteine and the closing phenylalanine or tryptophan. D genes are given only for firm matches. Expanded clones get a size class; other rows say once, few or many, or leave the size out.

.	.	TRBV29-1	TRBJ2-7	TGCAGCGTTGAAGGGGAGGACGGTTCCTACGAGCAGTACTTC	CSVEGEDGSYEQYF
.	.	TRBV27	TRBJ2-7	TGTGCCAGCAGTCCGAACAGGGACTACGAGCAGTACTTC	CASSPNRDYEQYF
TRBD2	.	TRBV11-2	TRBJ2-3	TGTGCCAGCAGCTGGACTAGAGATACGCAGTATTTT	CASSWTRDTQYF
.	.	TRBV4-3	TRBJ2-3	TGCGCCAGCAGCCTAGACAGTGGGGATACGCAGTATTTT	CASSLDSGDTQYF
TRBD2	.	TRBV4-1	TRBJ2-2	TGCGCCAGCAGCCAAGCGGCGGCTCTAGCGGAGACCACCGGGGAGCTGTTTTTT	CASSQAAALAETTGELFF
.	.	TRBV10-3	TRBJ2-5	TGTGCCATCAGTGAGTCGAAGTTCCAAGAGACCCAGTACTTC	CAISESKFQETQYF
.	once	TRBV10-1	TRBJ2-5	TGCGCCAGCAGTGAGTCGACACTAGCAAAAGGAGAGACCCAGTACTTC	CASSESTLAKGETQYF
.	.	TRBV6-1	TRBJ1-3	TGTGCCAGCAGTGAAGTCACAGGGCCGAACTCTGGAAACACCATATATTTT	CASSEVTGPNSGNTIYF
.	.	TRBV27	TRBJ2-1	TGTGCCAGCAGTTTAAGTTTTAGCAGCTACAATGAGCAGTTCTTC	CASSLSFSSYNEQFF
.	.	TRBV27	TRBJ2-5	TGTGCCAGCAGTTTGTCAGTGAGGGGCCAGACCCAGTACTTC	CASSLSVRGQTQYF
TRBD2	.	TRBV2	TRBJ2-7	TGTGCCAGCAGGAACGCCGGGACTAGCGGGTCAGCGCAGTACTTC	CASRNAGTSGSAQYF
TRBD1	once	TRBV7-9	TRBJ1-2	TGTGCCAGCAGCTTAGGGGACAGCCTTAACTATGGCTACACCTTC	CASSLGDSLNYGYTF
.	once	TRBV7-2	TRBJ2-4	TGTGCCAGCAGCTTACAGGGAGACAAAAACATTCAGTACTTC	CASSLQGDKNIQYF
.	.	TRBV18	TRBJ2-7	TGTGCCAGCTCACTACCACAGGCCGAGCAGTACTTC	CASSLPQAEQYF
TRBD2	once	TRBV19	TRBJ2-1	TGTGCCAGTAGTATATTCGGGAGGGCTGATGAGCAGTTCTTC	CASSIFGRADEQFF
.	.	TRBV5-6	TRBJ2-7	TGTGCCAGCAGCTTGGTATCCCCGTCCTACGAGCAGTACTTC	CASSLVSPSYEQYF
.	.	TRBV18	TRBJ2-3	TGTGCCAGCTCACCACGTGTGCCGGTTCGCGGCACAGATACGCAGTATTTT	CASSPRVPVRGTDTQYF
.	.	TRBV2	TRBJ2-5	TGTGCCAGCAGATTTGGGACTCAAGAGACCCAGTACTTC	CASRFGTQETQYF
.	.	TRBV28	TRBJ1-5	TGTGCCAGCAGTTTGGGGGTTAGTGGCTTAAGCAATCAGCCCCAGCATTTT	CASSLGVSGLSNQPQHF
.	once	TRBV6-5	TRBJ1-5	TGTGCCAGCAGTTACTCGCAGGGTCGACGGCCCCAGCATTTT	CASSYSQGRRPQHF
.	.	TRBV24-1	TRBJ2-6	TGTGCCACCAGTGATTTAATACACTCTGGGGCCAACGTCCTGACTTTC	CATSDLIHSGANVLTF
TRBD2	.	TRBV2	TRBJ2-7	TGTGCCAGCAGTGACCTAGGACTAGCGGGAGGGCCCTCCTACGAGCAGTACTTC	CASSDLGLAGGPSYEQYF
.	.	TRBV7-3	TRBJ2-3	TGTGCCAGCAGCTCCAGGGGAGGCGATACGCAGTATTTT	CASSSRGGDTQYF
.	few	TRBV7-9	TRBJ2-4	TGTGCCAGCAGCCTAACTAGTCCCCGGGGCGGTCAGTACTTC	CASSLTSPRGGQYF
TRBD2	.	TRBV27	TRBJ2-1	TGTGCCAGCAGTTTCCAGCGGGGCTACAATGAGCAGTTCTTC	CASSFQRGYNEQFF
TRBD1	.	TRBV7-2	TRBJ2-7	TGTGCCAGCAGCTTAGCGGGGACAGGGGGCCCCTACGAGCAGTACTTC	CASSLAGTGGPYEQYF